These 3 T cell receptor beta chains share one sample of origin, sequenced in a study of CXCR3-negative and CXCR3-positive naive CD8 T cells. The TRB libraries of cDNA were built by UMI-labeled 5' RACE. From its re-call of the 5' RACE reads, TCRdb lists each CDR3 protein once, without DNA. The sample shows about 43,000 distinct CDR3 sequences, and around a tenth sits with its ten largest clones. The sequenced material came from memory CD8+ T cells from blood. The receptor set was obtained from a human donor in good health. Some clones in this sample may be carry-over from other donors' samples.

The genes are TRBV20-1 and TRBJ1-2; without DNA, the TCRdb call of TRBD1 cannot be checked. Germline CDR1 reads DFQATT; CDR2 reads SNEGSKA (reference sequence). There are 14 residues in the CDR3. Here the CDR3 reads CSAATDRGPPGYTF.

This chain uses TRBV30 with TRBJ1-2. Germline lookup yields CDR1 GTSNPN and CDR2 SVGIG (reference sequence). This CDR3 is 15 amino acids long. CDR3 loop: CAWSEKALQGHGYTF. Together with reference TRBV30 and TRBJ1-2, the CDR3 gives the full variable domain: SQTIHQWPATLVQPVGSPLSLECTVEGTSNPNLYWYRQAAGRGLQLLFYSVGIGQISSEVPQNLSASRPQDRQFILSSKKLLLSDSGFYLCAWSEKALQGHGYTFGSGTRLTVV.

The chain has TRBV29-1 and TRBJ2-1; TCRdb selects TRBD1, and the lack of DNA leaves this call unchecked. The CDR3 runs to 14 residues. Looked up from germline, CDR1 is SQVTM and CDR2 is ANQGSEA. The CDR3: CSTGLGDSYNEQFF.